The source of this TCR beta chain is a study of OX40 agonist ivuxolimab in advanced cancers. Points from the study as a whole: On average, a greater number of expanded clones characterised CD8+ T cells relative to CD4+.

A word on this clone: The antigen is unknown.

No patient had autoimmune disease or received systemic immunosuppression. Method: immunoSEQ multiplex PCR; TCRdb's copy keeps in-frame clones and lacks some. The sample carries about 120,000 clones, around 95% recorded once. Germline V gene data show CDR1 as MNHEY and CDR2 as SVGAGI. Between the trimmed V and J ends, which lost 5 bases and 1 base, there was a span of 9 bases. The CDR3 runs 13 residues. The source is an adult with an advanced solid tumor such as melanoma, head and neck, liver or kidney cancer. The input for sequencing was CD4+ or CD8+ T cells sorted from blood, taken in a trial of the OX40 agonist ivuxolimab. The rearrangement joins TRBV6-5 to TRBJ2-7; D possibly corresponds to TRBD2 (5 bases). CDR3 region: CASSDPGSYEQYF. The CDR3, as DNA: TGTGCCAGCAGTGATCCGGGGTCCTACGAGCAGTACTTC.